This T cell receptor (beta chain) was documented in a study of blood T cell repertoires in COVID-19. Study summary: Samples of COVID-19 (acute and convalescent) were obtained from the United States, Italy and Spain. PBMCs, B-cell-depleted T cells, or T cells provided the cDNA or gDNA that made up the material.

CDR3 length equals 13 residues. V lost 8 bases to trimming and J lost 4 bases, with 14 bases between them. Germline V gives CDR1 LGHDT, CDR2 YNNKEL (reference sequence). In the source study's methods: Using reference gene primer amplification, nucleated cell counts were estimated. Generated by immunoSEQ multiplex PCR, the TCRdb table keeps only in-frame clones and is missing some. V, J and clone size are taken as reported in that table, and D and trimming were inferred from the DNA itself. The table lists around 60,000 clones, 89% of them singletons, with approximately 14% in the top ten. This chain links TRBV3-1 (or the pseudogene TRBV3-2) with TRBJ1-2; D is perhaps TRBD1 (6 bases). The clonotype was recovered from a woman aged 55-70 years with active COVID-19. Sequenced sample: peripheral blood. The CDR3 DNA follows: TGTGCCAGCGCGACAGGTTTTTCCTATGGCTACACCTTC. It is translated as CASATGFSYGYTF.